The rows below give T cell receptor beta chains drawn from one sample of a study of blood T cell repertoires in COVID-19. Assay used: immunoSEQ multiplex PCR; TCRdb lists only in-frame clones, some missing. Of 150,000 to 180,000 clones listed, around 87% are singletons. Specimen: peripheral blood. These receptors came from a woman aged 35 to 49 with acute or convalescent COVID-19. CDR3s include the opening cysteine and the closing phenylalanine or tryptophan. The D gene is left open where the match is weak. Size is stated for part of the rows, as once, few or many counts, or as a class when the clone is expanded.

TRBJ2-3 NA TRBV27 NA CASSSTALLSKITDTQYF TGTGCCAGCAGTTCAACGGCCTTACTAAGTAAAATCACAGATACGCAGTATTTT
TRBJ2-1 NA TRBV6-2/TRBV6-3 NA CASSYRTSSIYNEQFF TGTGCCAGCAGTTACCGCACTAGCAGTATCTACAATGAGCAGTTCTTC
TRBJ1-1 TRBD1 TRBV11-3 NA CASSLRRDRVPNTEAFF TGTGCCAGCAGCTTACGCCGGGACAGGGTCCCGAACACTGAAGCTTTCTTT
TRBJ1-1 NA TRBV29-1 once CSVGRGGEAFF TGCAGCGTTGGGAGGGGCGGCGAAGCTTTCTTT
TRBJ1-2 TRBD1 TRBV18 NA CASSQDRNYGYTF TGTGCCAGCTCACAGGACAGGAACTATGGCTACACCTTC
TRBJ2-7 NA TRBV11-3 NA CASSLDSDSLYEQYF TGTGCCAGCAGCTTAGACAGCGACAGCCTCTACGAGCAGTACTTC
TRBJ1-5 NA TRBV19 once CASSIGDRPYSNQPQHF TGTGCCAGTAGTATTGGTGACAGGCCCTATAGCAATCAGCCCCAGCATTTT
TRBJ1-6 TRBD1 TRBV30 NA CAWSGQGIVSPLHF TGTGCCTGGAGCGGACAGGGTATTGTTTCACCCCTCCACTTT
TRBJ1-6 NA TRBV9 NA CASSVGQGFAPLHF TGTGCCAGCAGCGTAGGGCAGGGGTTCGCACCCCTCCACTTT
TRBJ2-1 TRBD2 TRBV30 NA CACDPGLTRNEQFF TGTGCCTGTGATCCGGGACTAACGCGGAATGAGCAGTTCTTC
TRBJ2-5 TRBD1 TRBV12-3/TRBV12-4 once CASTKGQGETQYF TGTGCCAGCACTAAGGGACAGGGGGAGACCCAGTACTTC
TRBJ2-7 TRBD1 TRBV2 NA CASSMRDRSYEQYF TGTGCCAGCTCTATGAGGGACAGGAGTTACGAGCAGTACTTC
TRBJ1-5 NA TRBV19 NA CASSMRAPSNQPQHF TGTGCCAGTAGTATGAGGGCCCCTAGCAATCAGCCCCAGCATTTT
TRBJ2-5 NA TRBV7-2 NA CASSLAGVGETQYF TGTGCCAGCAGCTTAGCAGGAGTCGGTGAGACCCAGTACTTC
TRBJ2-2 NA TRBV6-4 NA CASSVGQHTGELFF TGTGCCAGCAGTGTTGGACAGCACACCGGGGAGCTGTTTTTT